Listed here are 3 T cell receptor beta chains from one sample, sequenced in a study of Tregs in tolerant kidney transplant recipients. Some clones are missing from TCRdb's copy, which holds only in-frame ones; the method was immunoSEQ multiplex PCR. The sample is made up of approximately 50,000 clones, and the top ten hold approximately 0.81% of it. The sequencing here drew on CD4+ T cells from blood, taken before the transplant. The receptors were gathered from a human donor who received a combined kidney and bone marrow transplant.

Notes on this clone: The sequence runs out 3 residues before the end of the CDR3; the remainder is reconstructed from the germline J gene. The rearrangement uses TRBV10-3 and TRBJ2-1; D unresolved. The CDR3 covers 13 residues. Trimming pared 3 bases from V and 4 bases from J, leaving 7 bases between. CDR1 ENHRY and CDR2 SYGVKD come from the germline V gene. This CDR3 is CAISEEGYNEQFF. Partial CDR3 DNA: TGTGCCATCAGTGAAGAAGGGTACAATGAG.

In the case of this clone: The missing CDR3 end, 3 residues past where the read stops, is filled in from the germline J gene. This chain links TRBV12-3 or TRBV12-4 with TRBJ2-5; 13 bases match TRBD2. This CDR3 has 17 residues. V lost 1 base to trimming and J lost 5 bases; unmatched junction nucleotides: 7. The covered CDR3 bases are TGTGCCAGCAGTTTAGTAGGACTAGCGGGAGATGGGGAGACC. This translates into CASSLVGLAGDGET. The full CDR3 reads CASSLVGLAGDGETQYF.

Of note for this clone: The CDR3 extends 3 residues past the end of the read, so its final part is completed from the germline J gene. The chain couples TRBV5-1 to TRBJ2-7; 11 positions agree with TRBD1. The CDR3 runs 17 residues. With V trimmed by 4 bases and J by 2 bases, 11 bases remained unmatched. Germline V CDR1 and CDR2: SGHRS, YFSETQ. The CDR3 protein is CASSHRDRGLGTYEQYF. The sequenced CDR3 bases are TGCGCCAGCAGCCATCGGGACAGGGGGTTAGGGACCTACGAG.